This is a list of T cell receptor beta chains from one sample in a study of beta chain features in type 1 diabetes. Profiled with immunoSEQ multiplex PCR; TCRdb holds only in-frame clones, not every one. The sample carries about 16,000 clones, less than 60% recorded once. Sequenced: stem cell memory CD4+ T cells from blood. Every receptor here comes from a woman younger than 35 in good health. Both conserved end residues are part of each CDR3.

v_gene: TRBV5-4
j_gene: TRBJ2-3
CDR3aa: CASSLTSGGDTQYF

v_gene: TRBV5-1
j_gene: NA
CDR3aa: CASSLETGTDHEQYF

v_gene: TRBV5-1
j_gene: TRBJ2-3
CDR3aa: CASTVLAGSTDTQYF

v_gene: TRBV2
j_gene: TRBJ2-4
CDR3aa: CASFQGTAKNIQYF

v_gene: TRBV7-4
j_gene: TRBJ2-2
CDR3aa: CASSPALAGELFF

v_gene: TRBV5-1
j_gene: TRBJ2-7
CDR3aa: CASSLDAVSRSEQYF

v_gene: TRBV30
j_gene: TRBJ2-5
CDR3aa: CAWALAAGRQETQYF

v_gene: TRBV7-9
j_gene: TRBJ2-7
CDR3aa: CATQGTGGYEQYF

v_gene: TRBV6-1
j_gene: TRBJ2-7
CDR3aa: CASSAQGGPYEQYF

v_gene: TRBV7-6
j_gene: TRBJ2-7
CDR3aa: CASSLGRGSYEQYF

v_gene: TRBV5-1
j_gene: TRBJ2-5
CDR3aa: CASSSGLAIVEETQYF

v_gene: TRBV7-2
j_gene: TRBJ1-6
CDR3aa: CASSPPGSPLHF

v_gene: TRBV7-2
j_gene: TRBJ1-5
CDR3aa: CASSLGLVQPQHF

v_gene: TRBV5-1
j_gene: TRBJ2-7
CDR3aa: CASSLGAGGRDVHEQYF

v_gene: TRBV12-5
j_gene: TRBJ2-5
CDR3aa: CASGLVVGSGGEETQYF

v_gene: TRBV30
j_gene: TRBJ2-7
CDR3aa: CAGAVGQVLPAQYF

v_gene: TRBV28
j_gene: TRBJ2-4
CDR3aa: CASGGQGSKNIQYF

v_gene: TRBV30
j_gene: TRBJ2-2
CDR3aa: CAWTRIEGGLFF

v_gene: TRBV5-5
j_gene: TRBJ1-4
CDR3aa: CASRQPGQDEKLFF

v_gene: TRBV11-2
j_gene: TRBJ2-4
CDR3aa: CASSLGQGHYDIQYF

v_gene: TRBV9
j_gene: TRBJ2-3
CDR3aa: CASSVTSTDTQYF

v_gene: TRBV30
j_gene: TRBJ1-1
CDR3aa: CAWSAGNTEAFF

v_gene: TRBV7-7
j_gene: TRBJ1-1
CDR3aa: CASSPLRGGVGAFF

v_gene: TRBV30
j_gene: TRBJ1-5
CDR3aa: CAWSPPQMSNQPQHF

v_gene: TRBV29-1
j_gene: TRBJ2-3
CDR3aa: CSVASSTDTQYF

v_gene: TRBV5-1
j_gene: TRBJ2-1
CDR3aa: CASSFGMGRDYNEQFF

v_gene: TRBV5-4
j_gene: TRBJ1-1
CDR3aa: CASSLAGALREAFF

v_gene: TRBV15
j_gene: TRBJ2-7
CDR3aa: CATKRGRESYEQYF

v_gene: TRBV5-1
j_gene: NA
CDR3aa: CASSGTGSLFEQYF

v_gene: TRBV11-2
j_gene: TRBJ1-2
CDR3aa: CASSLEFFSSGYTF

v_gene: TRBV10-3
j_gene: TRBJ2-1
CDR3aa: CATRGGTGNSEQFF

v_gene: TRBV5-5
j_gene: TRBJ2-2
CDR3aa: CASSSRGNTGELFF

v_gene: TRBV7-2
j_gene: TRBJ1-2
CDR3aa: CASSSEGQPALYGYTF

v_gene: TRBV15
j_gene: TRBJ1-5
CDR3aa: CATSREGTGGSNQPQHF

v_gene: TRBV5-5
j_gene: TRBJ2-7
CDR3aa: CASSHLAGGDYEQYF

v_gene: TRBV5-1
j_gene: TRBJ1-1
CDR3aa: CASSLVGTEAFF

v_gene: TRBV5-8
j_gene: TRBJ2-1
CDR3aa: CASSLTGVEFYNEQFF

v_gene: TRBV2
j_gene: TRBJ1-2
CDR3aa: CASDLDSSYGYTF

v_gene: TRBV30
j_gene: TRBJ2-7
CDR3aa: CAWAGQDSYEQYF

v_gene: TRBV9
j_gene: TRBJ2-1
CDR3aa: CASSVPPLNNEQFF

v_gene: TRBV29-1
j_gene: TRBJ2-7
CDR3aa: CSVFNRAIHEQYF

v_gene: TRBV7-9
j_gene: TRBJ2-7
CDR3aa: CASGRYEQYF

v_gene: TRBV6-4
j_gene: TRBJ2-1
CDR3aa: CASGTGAHNEQFF

v_gene: TRBV19
j_gene: TRBJ2-1
CDR3aa: CASSIGGRALYNEQFF

v_gene: TRBV9
j_gene: TRBJ2-1
CDR3aa: CASSATGFRGPDEQFF

v_gene: TRBV18
j_gene: TRBJ1-1
CDR3aa: CASSPEQGAEAFF

v_gene: TRBV5-1
j_gene: TRBJ2-3
CDR3aa: CASSSGRLAGLLDTQYF

v_gene: TRBV7-8
j_gene: TRBJ1-6
CDR3aa: CASSFIDRPTSSYNSPLHF

v_gene: TRBV14
j_gene: TRBJ2-7
CDR3aa: CASSQGHRGSSYEQYF

v_gene: TRBV21-1
j_gene: TRBJ2-6
CDR3aa: CASNPPAGANVLTF

v_gene: TRBV15
j_gene: TRBJ2-2
CDR3aa: CATSWGDRDSGELFF

v_gene: TRBV5-4
j_gene: TRBJ2-6
CDR3aa: CASSHPWTGQSSGANVLTF

v_gene: TRBV2
j_gene: TRBJ1-2
CDR3aa: CASSEINGAAIF